The TCR beta chain described here comes from a study of blood T cell repertoires in COVID-19. On the study more broadly: Collection of acute and convalescent COVID-19 samples took place in the United States, Italy and Spain. Sources were T cells, B-cell-depleted T cells, or PBMCs; the material itself was cDNA or gDNA.

This clone was seen just once. The repertoire was sequenced with immunoSEQ multiplex PCR; TCRdb's copy has only in-frame clones and lacks some. The sample includes approximately 280,000 clones, approximately 85% seen only once; the top ten take approximately 11%. Germline V gene lookup returns CDR1 MGHDK and CDR2 SYGVNS. Trimming cost V 7 bases and J 8 bases, with 20 bases left between them. The length of the CDR3 is 14 residues. The J gene is TRBJ1-1, the V gene TRBV25-1; perhaps TRBD1 as D (5 bases). The sequence came from a woman aged 65 to 85 with acute or convalescent COVID-19. Specimen: peripheral blood. The CDR3 DNA follows: TGTGCCAGCATCCCCTCCCGGGGGGGAGGGGAAGCTTTCTTT. It translates to CASIPSRGGGEAFF.